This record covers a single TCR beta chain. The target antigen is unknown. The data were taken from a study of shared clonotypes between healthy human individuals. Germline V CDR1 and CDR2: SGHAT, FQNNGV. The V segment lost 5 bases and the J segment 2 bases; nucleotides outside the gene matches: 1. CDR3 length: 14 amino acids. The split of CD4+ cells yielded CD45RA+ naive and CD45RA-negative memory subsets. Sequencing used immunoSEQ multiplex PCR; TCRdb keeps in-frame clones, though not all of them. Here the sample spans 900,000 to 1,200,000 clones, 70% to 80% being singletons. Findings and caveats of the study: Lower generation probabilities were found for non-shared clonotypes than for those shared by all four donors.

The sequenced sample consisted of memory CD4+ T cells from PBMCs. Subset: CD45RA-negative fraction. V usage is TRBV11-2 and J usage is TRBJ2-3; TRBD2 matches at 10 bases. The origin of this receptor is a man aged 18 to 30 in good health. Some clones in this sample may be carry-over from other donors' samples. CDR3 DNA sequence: TGTGCCAGCAGCACTAGCGGGACCACAGATACGCAGTATTTT. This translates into CASSTSGTTDTQYF.